This T cell receptor (beta chain) was retrieved from a study of cytomegalovirus exposure and HLA in healthy donors. Study conclusions and caveats: With high specificity and sensitivity, the classifier reportedly diagnosed cytomegalovirus status. A later analysis showed TCR association rates differing by HLA locus, peaking at DRB1 and lowest at HLA-C. In an earlier analysis, in some 600 donors, most V segments appeared productive either ~90% or ~30% of the time.

To note about this clone: Its antigen is still unknown.

Use of 60 Vbeta and 13 Jbeta primers characterized the PCR. Data came from immunoSEQ multiplex PCR; TCRdb stores just in-frame clones and leaves some out. The sample contains about 200,000 clones, 80% to 85% of which appear only once. This sequence was found in a boy under 10 years old in good health and CMV-seronegative. Sequencing was done on a sample of PBMCs.

This CDR3 is CASSKTALSSGANVLTF. CDR3 coding DNA: TGTGCCAGCAGTAAGACAGCCTTGAGCTCTGGGGCCAACGTCCTGACTTTC. V and J are TRBV25-1 and TRBJ2-6; TRBD1 might be the D (5 bases). This CDR3 comprises 17 residues. Germline values: CDR1 MGHDK, CDR2 SYGVNS. V lost 5 bases and J lost 0, with 14 bases in between.